These T cell receptor beta chains were read from a single sample in a study of shared clonotypes between healthy human individuals. The table came from immunoSEQ multiplex PCR; TCRdb's copy has only in-frame clones and leaves some out. The sample has around 1.1 million clones, about 84% seen once. Sequencing was done on a sample of memory CD4+ T cells from PBMCs. These receptor sequences come from a man between 18 and 29 years old in good health. Some clones in this sample may be carry-over from other donors' samples. Both conserved end residues are part of each CDR3. D genes are given only for firm matches. Clone sizes are given selectively: once, few, many, or a class where the clone is expanded.

size	V	J	D	DNA	CDR3
NA	TRBV10-2	TRBJ2-7	TRBD2	TGCGCCAGCAAGCCTAGCGGGACCTACGAGCAGTACTTC	CASKPSGTYEQYF
NA	TRBV4-3	TRBJ1-2	NA	TGCGCCAGCAGCCAAGACCCTAGGGGTTGGATTAACTATGGCTACACCTTC	CASSQDPRGWINYGYTF
NA	TRBV5-1	TRBJ2-1	TRBD2	TGCGCCAGCAGCCCGATGCTAGCGGGAGCCCACAATGAGCAGTTCTTC	CASSPMLAGAHNEQFF
NA	TRBV29-1	TRBJ2-5	NA	TGCAGCGTTGAAAAAGAACGAGAGACCCAGTACTTC	CSVEKERETQYF
NA	TRBV28	TRBJ2-2	NA	TGTGCAACACGACTAGTCCCGAACACCGGGGAGCTGTTTTTT	CATRLVPNTGELFF
NA	TRBV5-1	TRBJ2-1	NA	TGCGCCAGCAGCCGAATTAGTGCCAGCTCCTACAATGAGCAGTTCTTC	CASSRISASSYNEQFF
NA	TRBV10-3	TRBJ2-1	NA	TGTGCCATCAGAACTAGCCACAGCTCCTACAATGAGCAGTTCTTC	CAIRTSHSSYNEQFF
NA	TRBV11-2	TRBJ2-7	NA	TGTGCCAGCAAAGCTTCGAGCAGGGTCACACCGGGCGAGCAGTACTTC	CASKASSRVTPGEQYF
once	TRBV28	TRBJ1-1	NA	TGTGCCAGCAGTTTGGGACGAAGGGGCACTGAAGCTTTCTTT	CASSLGRRGTEAFF
NA	TRBV2	TRBJ2-7	NA	TGTGCCAGCCGGGATTACTACGAGCAGTACTTC	CASRDYYEQYF
few	TRBV2	TRBJ1-5	TRBD1	TGTGCCAGCAGTTATGGACAGGGGCTCAATCAGCCCCAGCATTTT	CASSYGQGLNQPQHF
NA	TRBV28	TRBJ2-7	TRBD1	TGTGCCAGCGCCCGCCCTGGACAGGACTCCTACGAGCAGTACTTC	CASARPGQDSYEQYF
NA	TRBV2	TRBJ2-7	NA	TGTGCCAGCAGTGAAGTTAGTGGAGGCGAGCAGTACTTC	CASSEVSGGEQYF
NA	TRBV5-1	TRBJ2-1	NA	TGCGCCAGCAGCTTGCGGTCTAGCACCTACAATGAGCAGTTCTTC	CASSLRSSTYNEQFF
once	TRBV7-3	TRBJ2-5	TRBD2	TGTGCCAGCAGCTTAACGGGGGTCACTAGCGGGAGGGGAGAGACCCAGTACTTC	CASSLTGVTSGRGETQYF
NA	TRBV19	TRBJ1-5	TRBD1	TGTGCCAGTAGTACGAGGACAGGGGGGTTCAATCAGCCCCAGCATTTT	CASSTRTGGFNQPQHF
NA	TRBV6-1	TRBJ2-5	NA	TGTGCCAGCAGTGAAGGGGCCACGTACCAAGAGACCCAGTACTTC	CASSEGATYQETQYF
NA	TRBV4-1	TRBJ1-4	NA	TGCGCCAGCAGCCAGCCCAGACGCGGAACTAATGAAAAACTGTTTTTT	CASSQPRRGTNEKLFF
NA	TRBV5-4	TRBJ1-2	TRBD1	TGTGCCAGCAGCTTGGGCGCGGCAGGGGGATACTATGGCTACACCTTC	CASSLGAAGGYYGYTF
once	TRBV30	TRBJ2-2	NA	TGTGCCTGGAGTGTACAGTATCTCGGGGAGCTGTTTTTT	CAWSVQYLGELFF
few	TRBV7-3	TRBJ2-1	TRBD2	TGTGCCAGCAGCGGAGGAAGACTAGCGGACAATGAGCAGTTCTTC	CASSGGRLADNEQFF
NA	TRBV2	TRBJ1-2	NA	TGTGCCAGCATGCTAGCAACTAACTATGGCTACACCTTC	CASMLATNYGYTF
once	TRBV5-1	TRBJ2-1	TRBD1	TGCGCCAGCAGCTTGGGAGGGACAGGGACCTACAATGAGCAGTTCTTC	CASSLGGTGTYNEQFF
once	TRBV6-1	TRBJ2-1	NA	TGTGCCAGCAGTGACCTACCTTCCTACAATGAGCAGTTCTTC	CASSDLPSYNEQFF